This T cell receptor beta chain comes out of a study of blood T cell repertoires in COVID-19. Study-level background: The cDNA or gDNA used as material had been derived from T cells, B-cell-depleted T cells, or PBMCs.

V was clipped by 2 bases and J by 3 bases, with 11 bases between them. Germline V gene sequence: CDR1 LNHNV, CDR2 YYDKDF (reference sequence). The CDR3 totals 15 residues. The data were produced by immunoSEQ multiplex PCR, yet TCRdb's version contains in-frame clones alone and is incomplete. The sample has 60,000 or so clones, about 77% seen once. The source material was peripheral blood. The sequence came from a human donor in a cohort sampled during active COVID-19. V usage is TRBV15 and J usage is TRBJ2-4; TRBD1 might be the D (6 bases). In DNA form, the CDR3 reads TGTGCCACCAGCAGACGACAGGCCGGCAAAAACATTCAGTACTTC. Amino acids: CATSRRQAGKNIQYF.